What follows are 10 T cell receptor beta chains derived from one specimen sequenced in a study of CD8+CD57+ T cells in acquired aplastic anemia. The use of genomic DNA as template underpinned the TCR beta VDJ and CDR3 profiling. TCRdb analysed the reads with MiXCR anew, one entry per CDR3 protein. The sample contains about 170,000 distinct CDR3 sequences, approximately 60% of which appear only once. The sequencing input was sorted CD4+, CD8+, or CD8+CD57+ T cells (not recorded which) from PBMCs. The receptors come from a human donor in good health.

The chain has TRBV10-2 and TRBJ2-7; 10 nucleotides line up with TRBD1. Per germline, CDR1 WSHSY and CDR2 SAAADI. This CDR3 is 13 amino acids long. With V trimmed by 7 bases and J by 7 bases, 7 bases remained unmatched. CDR3 residues: CASTGTGDGEQYF. The CDR3 bases are TGCGCCAGCACCGGGACAGGGGACGGTGAGCAGTACTTC.

The chain recombines TRBV7-2 with TRBJ2-7, with D perhaps being TRBD1 or TRBD2 (5 bases each). V was shortened by 10 bases and J by 4 bases, with 14 bases between the two germline ends. The CDR3 extends over 12 amino acids. Germline assignment: CDR1 SGHTA and CDR2 FQGNSA. The CDR3 is CATRGLTYEQYF. CDR3 DNA sequence: TGTGCCACTCGGGGCCTAACATACGAGCAGTACTTC.

This chain uses TRBV24-1 with TRBJ1-6; D may be TRBD1 (6 bases). CDR1 is KGHDR and CDR2 is SFDVKD in the germline V gene. V lost 0 bases to trimming and J lost 0 bases, with 8 bases between them. CDR3 length: 17 amino acids. The CDR3 loop is CATSDLDRSSYNSPLHF. The CDR3 coding sequence is TGTGCCACCAGTGATTTGGACAGGAGCTCCTATAATTCACCCCTCCACTTT.

This chain connects TRBV7-8 to TRBJ1-4; 7 bases line up with TRBD1. The CDR3 length is 16 residues. Trimming at V came to 3 bases and at J to 8 bases, leaving 12 bases not matched to a gene. Germline V gene data show CDR1 as SGHVS and CDR2 as FQNEAQ. CDR3 nucleotide sequence: TGTGCCAGCAGCTTTCATTTACAGGGGTTGCGGGAAAAACTGTTTTTT. Amino acid sequence: CASSFHLQGLREKLFF.

This clonotype has only one observation. The gene calls are TRBV6-5 and TRBJ2-7, with 7 nucleotides matching TRBD2. The germline V gene has CDR1 MNHEY and CDR2 SVGAGI. The J segment lost 0 bases and the V segment lost 5 bases, leaving 10 bases of the junction unmatched. The CDR3 length is 16 residues. CDR3 nucleotide sequence: TGTGCCAGCAGTCCCCTCCTAGCGGCCAACTCCTACGAGCAGTACTTC. This encodes CASSPLLAANSYEQYF.

This clonotype turned up a few times. The chain links TRBV6-4 to TRBJ1-6, with D unclear. V was cut by 5 bases and J by 6 bases, with 11 bases left in between. CDR3 length: 14 residues. Germline V gene lookup returns CDR1 MRHNA and CDR2 SNTAGT. This CDR3 is CASSPSPGNSPLHF. CDR3 nucleotides: TGTGCCAGCAGTCCTTCTCCTGGTAATTCACCCCTCCACTTT.

This clonotype has ten or more counts. This chain's CDR3 is CASSPRQGDGELFF. CDR3 bases: TGTGCCAGCAGCCCTAGACAGGGAGACGGGGAGCTGTTTTTT. This rearrangement joins TRBV9 to TRBJ2-2, with TRBD1 matching over 7 bases. CDR1 SGDLS and CDR2 YYNGEE come from the germline V gene. The CDR3 is made up of 14 amino acids. Losses at the gene ends were 4 bases for V and 7 bases for J; bases not matched to a gene: 7.

Note on this clonotype: Sequence at one end of the junction differs from germline and may be a read error. V usage is TRBV10-3 and J usage is TRBJ1-3; D gene unclear. The germline gives CDR1 ENHRY, CDR2 SYGVKD. The CDR3 covers 16 residues. The CDR3 is CAISDPNLGSGSTIYF. The CDR3 bases are TGTGCCATCAGTGATCCGAACCTTGGCTCTGGAAGCACCATATATTTT.

This clonotype showed up just once. V gene TRBV7-2 combines with J gene TRBJ1-4, with D perhaps matching TRBD1 (5 bases). The CDR3 is 16 amino acids. V shed 4 bases and J shed 5 bases, with 17 bases lying between them. CDR1 SGHTA and CDR2 FQGNSA come from the germline V gene. CDR3 loop: CASSSTGRGYNEKLFF. CDR3 coding DNA: TGTGCCAGCAGCTCAACCGGGAGGGGATACAATGAAAAACTGTTTTTT.

The rearrangement joins TRBV7-9 to TRBJ1-2; weak D call: TRBD1 (5 bases). CDR1 is SEHNR and CDR2 is FQNEAQ in the germline V gene (reference sequence). This CDR3 contains 15 residues. Trimming shortened V by 1 base and J by 4 bases, and 13 bases separated the two germline ends. The CDR3 nucleotides are TGTGCCAGCAGCTTAGTGCCAGTAGGGGCCTATGGCTACACCTTC. Translation: CASSLVPVGAYGYTF. Using reference TRBV7-9 and TRBJ1-2 for the parts outside the CDR3, the full variable domain is DTGVSQNPRHKITKRGQNVTFRCDPISEHNRLYWYRQTLGQGPEFLTYFQNEAQLEKSRLLSDRFSAERPKGSFSTLEIQRTEQGDSAMYLCASSLVPVGAYGYTFGSGTRLTVV.